One sample yielded the 5 T cell receptor beta chains listed below, sequenced in a study of OX40 agonist ivuxolimab in advanced cancers. TCRdb's table, derived via immunoSEQ multiplex PCR, lists solely in-frame clones and lacks some. The table records just under 65,000 clones, about 90% of them present only once. This specimen was CD4+ or CD8+ T cells sorted from blood, taken in a trial of the OX40 agonist ivuxolimab. The receptors here all came from an adult with an advanced solid tumor such as melanoma, head and neck, liver or kidney cancer.

CDR3 sequence reads: CAWSPRRTGPGNTIYF. The CDR3 region has the DNA TGTGCCTGGAGCCCCCGCAGGACAGGGCCTGGAAACACCATATATTTT. The rearrangement uses TRBV30 and TRBJ1-3; 8 bases match TRBD1. The CDR3 is 16 amino acids. Unmatched junction bases numbered 9, after V lost 3 bases and J lost 2 bases. Germline V CDR1 and CDR2: GTSNPN, SVGIG (reference sequence).

The V and J genes are TRBV7-9 and TRBJ1-1, with 8 bases fitting TRBD1. The germline V gene has CDR1 SEHNR and CDR2 FQNEAQ (reference sequence). Trimming removed 4 bases from V and 1 base from J; junction bases left unmatched: 5. This CDR3 contains 15 residues. The CDR3 sequence: CASSWGTGGNTEAFF. As DNA, the CDR3 is TGTGCCAGCAGCTGGGGGACAGGAGGGAACACTGAAGCTTTCTTT.

CDR3 amino acids: CASSTDGGRSGEQYF. The CDR3 DNA sequence: TGTGCCAGTAGTACCGACGGGGGGCGGTCGGGCGAGCAGTACTTC. This rearrangement joins TRBV19 to TRBJ2-7; the D gene is possibly TRBD2 (7 bases). The germline V gene has CDR1 LNHDA and CDR2 SQIVND (reference sequence). Trimming took off 4 bases at V and 6 bases at J, with 19 bases between the two ends. The CDR3 contains 15 residues.

The CDR3 is CASSHSQGSEAFF. The CDR3, as DNA: TGCGCCAGCAGTCACAGCCAGGGCAGTGAAGCTTTCTTT. V gene TRBV5-1 combines with J gene TRBJ1-1; TRBD1 is a possible D gene (5 bases). The V and J ends lost 5 bases and 7 bases respectively, with 15 bases between them. Germline-derived CDR1 and CDR2 are SGHRS and YFSETQ. The CDR3 extends over 13 amino acids.

This sequence joins TRBV10-1 and TRBJ1-3, with unresolved D. CDR3 length: 15 amino acids. V lost 3 bases and J 2 bases, leaving 11 bases between the germline ends. Per the germline V gene, CDR1 is WNHNN and CDR2 is SYGVQD (reference sequence). CDR3 amino acids: CASSDDRAAGNTIYF. The CDR3 DNA sequence: TGCGCCAGCAGTGACGACCGCGCGGCTGGAAACACCATATATTTT.